A single sample is the source of the 11 T cell receptor beta chains below, sequenced in a study of response to subunit inactivated influenza vaccine (dated by TCRdb to 2017 to 2018). Libraries were built with RT-PCR. The sample was run on an Illumina HiSeq 2500. TCRdb reworked the public reads: Q25 trimming with fastp, MiXCR clone assembly, productive beta chains retained. Identical CDR3 protein sequences are pooled into one entry, listed with their most common genes and DNA. The sample contains approximately 530,000 distinct CDR3 sequences, 10% to 15% of them found a single time. The ten largest account for around 13% of the sample. Explained via the paper, the time point label denotes: 45 days after influenza vaccine administration. The starting material was PBMCs from blood, obtained 45 days after vaccination. The receptors were sampled from a man aged 50 to 60 who received an inactivated influenza vaccine. Donor details come from another sample of the same person, matched by shared clones.

This clonotype appeared a few times. The chain recombines TRBV18 with TRBJ2-1; no clear D gene. Germline assignment: CDR1 KGHSH and CDR2 LQKENI. With 3 bases removed from V and 4 bases from J, the gap between germline ends came to 13 bases. The CDR3 covers 15 residues. As DNA, the CDR3 is TGTGCCAGCTCACCCGCTCCATTTGTTTACAATGAGCAGTTCTTC. Protein: CASSPAPFVYNEQFF.

CDR3 bases: TGCGCCAGCAGCTTTGACGGGACTTCCACCGGGGAGCTGTTTTTT. This encodes CASSFDGTSTGELFF. The genes are TRBV5-1 and TRBJ2-2, with D maybe TRBD2 (6 bases). Germline lookup yields CDR1 SGHRS and CDR2 YFSETQ. Trimming left V 2 bases short and J 4 bases short, with 12 bases between. This CDR3 region has 15 residues.

This clonotype was seen more than once but under ten times. The CDR3 nucleotides are TGCAGCGTTGATGAAGGCGCAGGCACAGATACGCAGTATTTT. Amino acids: CSVDEGAGTDTQYF. The rearrangement links TRBV29-1 to TRBJ2-3; D gene ambiguous. This CDR3 spans 14 amino acids. V was clipped by 3 bases and J by 1 base, with 11 bases between them. Germline CDR1 is SQVTM and CDR2 is ANQGSEA.

V usage is TRBV7-2 and J usage is TRBJ1-2; TRBD1 is a possible D gene (6 bases). Trimming removed 0 bases from V and 3 bases from J, with 11 bases in between. Germline loops: CDR1 SGHTA, CDR2 FQGNSA. CDR3 length equals 15 residues. The CDR3 region is CASSLASRTDYGYTF. CDR3 DNA: TGTGCCAGCAGCTTAGCGTCCAGGACAGACTATGGCTACACCTTC.

In its sample, this clonotype was seen many times. The chain links TRBV28 to TRBJ2-1, with 11 positions matching TRBD2. The CDR3 runs to 15 residues. Germline V lookup: CDR1 MDHEN, CDR2 SYDVKM. Trimming removed 2 bases from V and 8 bases from J; junction bases left unmatched: 5. The CDR3 loop is CASSLVAGGRDEQFF. CDR3 DNA sequence: TGTGCCAGCAGTTTAGTAGCGGGAGGGAGGGATGAGCAGTTCTTC. Together with reference TRBV28 and TRBJ2-1, the CDR3 gives the full variable domain: DVKVTQSSRYLVKRTGEKVFLECVQDMDHENMFWYRQDPGLGLRLIYFSYDVKMKEKGDIPEGYSVSREKKERFSLILESASTNQTSMYLCASSLVAGGRDEQFFGPGTRLTVL.

In this sample, this clonotype turned up many times. The chain uses TRBV4-3 and TRBJ2-5; D may match TRBD1 or TRBD2 (5 bases each). There are 15 residues in the CDR3. Trimming took 0 bases from V and 4 from J, leaving 12 bases between them. Germline V lookup: CDR1 LGHNA, CDR2 YSLEER. Here the CDR3 DNA reads TGCGCCAGCAGCCAAGACTGGGGGTCCGGAGAGACCCAGTACTTC. The encoded protein is CASSQDWGSGETQYF.

The rearrangement uses TRBV27 and TRBJ2-5; no firm D call. Germline-derived CDR1 and CDR2 are MNHEY and SMNVEV (reference sequence). Trimming pared 0 bases from V and 5 bases from J, leaving 7 bases between. This CDR3 is built from 13 residues. DNA for the CDR3: TGTGCCAGCAGTTTATCAGGATCGGAGACCCAGTACTTC. Amino acids: CASSLSGSETQYF.

This clonotype was recorded at least ten times. At one boundary the junction diverges from the germline segment, which might be a read error. The CDR3 nucleotides are TGCGCCAGCAGCTTAGGACAGGGATCGCAGCCCCAGCATTTT. Protein product: CASSLGQGSQPQHF. The rearrangement links TRBV12-3 or TRBV12-4 to TRBJ1-5; 8 bases fit TRBD1. The CDR3 has 14 residues.

This clonotype has a count of ten or more. J is TRBJ1-2 and V is TRBV4-3; D uncertain. Germline V gene lookup returns CDR1 LGHNA and CDR2 YSLEER. This CDR3 has 15 residues. V lost 0 bases, J lost 2 bases, and 10 bases lay in between. In DNA, the CDR3 is TGCGCCAGCAGCCAAGACTTAACGGGGAACTATGGCTACACCTTC. Protein: CASSQDLTGNYGYTF.

V and J are TRBV3-1 and TRBJ2-3; 8 bases align to TRBD1. This CDR3 has 16 amino acids. The trim removed 2 bases at V and 0 bases at J, leaving 4 bases unmatched. Germline V gene data show CDR1 as LGHDT and CDR2 as YNNKEL (reference sequence). The CDR3 coding sequence is TGTGCCAGCAGCCAAAGACAGGGGTCGAGCACAGATACGCAGTATTTT. Its translation is CASSQRQGSSTDTQYF.

The chain has TRBV5-1 and TRBJ2-1; 9 nucleotides align to TRBD2. J gave up 2 bases and V 0 bases, and 6 bases lay outside the gene matches. Germline loops: CDR1 SGHRS, CDR2 YFSETQ. This CDR3 comprises 17 residues. In DNA, the CDR3 is TGCGCCAGCAGCTTGGTACCTAGCGGGATAGCCTACAATGAGCAGTTCTTC. Its protein product is CASSLVPSGIAYNEQFF.